Ten or more counts support the clone carrying this T cell receptor beta chain. No antigen is known for it. The data derive from a study of T cell repertoires in cytomegalovirus infection. As for the study in general: Public signatures in TCR beta pointed to CMV infection and matching HLA type.

The CDR3 length is 16 residues. The germline V gene encodes CDR1 SGHTA and CDR2 FQGNSA. Trimming took 1 base from V and 1 from J, leaving 11 bases between them. The study's findings and limits: Predominance within the ex vivo response was attributable to HLA-C-restricted CMV-specific TCR beta clonotypes.

TCRdb re-called the reads through MiXCR, storing one row per CDR3 protein. Among around 140,000 distinct CDR3 sequences listed, about 6% were seen once. The TCR originated in a human donor in good health (CMV status not recorded). Some clones in this sample may be carry-over from other donors' samples. The J gene is TRBJ1-3, the V gene TRBV7-2; D call uncertain. Sequencing was performed on PBMCs. CDR3 amino acids: CASSLEALLSGNTIYF. The CDR3 DNA reads as TGTGCCAGCAGCTTAGAGGCTCTCCTGTCTGGAAACACCATATATTTT.